The 32 T cell receptor beta chains below all came from one sample that was sequenced in a study of CD8 T cells in ankylosing spondylitis. One entry per CDR3 protein results from TCRdb running MiXCR on the 5' RACE reads. Here the sample spans roughly 250,000 distinct CDR3 sequences, around 7.8% being singletons. The sample comprised blood, either unsorted or a sorted T cell fraction (not recorded which). These receptors were collected from a male donor with ankylosing spondylitis or in good health (not recorded which).

This clonotype appeared many times. J is TRBJ2-3 and V is TRBV7-6, with D unclear. V shed 0 bases and J shed 6 bases, with 7 bases lying between them. Germline V gene lookup returns CDR1 SGHVS and CDR2 FNYEAQ. The CDR3 sequence is 13 residues long. CDR3 residues: CASSLATGDTQYF. CDR3 nucleotides: TGTGCCAGCAGCTTAGCTACGGGTGATACGCAGTATTTT.

At least ten counts were recorded for this clonotype. The V and J genes are TRBV5-1 and TRBJ2-1; 11 bases line up with TRBD2. This CDR3 has 16 amino acids. Looked up from germline, CDR1 is SGHRS and CDR2 is YFSETQ. V dropped 4 bases and J dropped 4; count of bases not matched to a gene: 7. The CDR3 loop is CASSLWTSGLYNEQFF. In DNA form, the CDR3 reads TGCGCCAGCAGCCTGTGGACTAGCGGGCTTTACAATGAGCAGTTCTTC.

Ten or more counts support this clonotype. The chain is built from TRBV12-3 or TRBV12-4 and TRBJ2-1; D unresolved. CDR3 length equals 16 residues. Deletions cut 7 bases from V and 6 bases from J, with 22 bases between. CDR3 sequence: CASTAPGNYGGNEQFF. The CDR3 nucleotides are TGTGCCAGCACCGCTCCTGGGAACTACGGTGGCAATGAGCAGTTCTTC.

The chain employs TRBV7-9 and TRBJ1-2; unclear D gene. The germline V gene has CDR1 SEHNR and CDR2 FQNEAQ (reference sequence). Trimming cost V 5 bases and J 0 bases, with 10 bases left between them. The CDR3 totals 14 residues. The CDR3 DNA reads TGTGCCAGCAGCGATGGGAACCCTAACTATGGCTACACCTTC. As protein: CASSDGNPNYGYTF.

This chain connects TRBV5-5 to TRBJ2-1; D uncertain. From germline, CDR1 is SGHKS and CDR2 YYEKEE (reference sequence). The CDR3 runs to 15 residues. V lost 4 bases, J lost 0 bases, and 11 bases lay in between. CDR3 residues: CASSAWQSSYNEQFF. The CDR3 nucleotides are TGTGCCAGCAGCGCGTGGCAAAGCTCCTACAATGAGCAGTTCTTC.

In its sample, this clonotype was seen many times. The chain recombines TRBV20-1 with TRBJ2-3; no firm D call. The CDR3 has 12 residues. Germline lookup yields CDR1 DFQATT and CDR2 SNEGSKA (reference sequence). V was cut by 8 bases and J by 6 bases, with 15 bases left in between. The CDR3 nucleotides are TGCAGTAGGATGACCGGTGCGGATACGCAGTATTTT. As protein: CSRMTGADTQYF.

This clonotype was seen repeatedly, ten times or more. The chain has TRBV10-3 and TRBJ2-7, with 7 bases lining up with TRBD2. V lost 4 bases and J lost 2; bases outside the gene matches: 11. The CDR3 has 16 residues. The V gene's germline CDR1 is ENHRY and CDR2 SYGVKD. The CDR3 DNA reads TGTGCCATCAGTGGCCGACCCGGGACTAACACCTACGAGCAGTACTTC. It yields the protein CAISGRPGTNTYEQYF.

This clonotype was seen a handful of times. The chain joins TRBV4-2 to TRBJ2-5; 13 bases are shared with TRBD2. CDR1 LGHNA and CDR2 YNFKEQ come from the germline V gene. This CDR3 contains 16 residues. V shed 0 bases and J 3 bases; nucleotides not matched to a gene: 1. CDR3 bases: TGTGCCAGCAGCCAAGAACTAGCGGGGGGGGAAGAGACCCAGTACTTC. Translating it yields CASSQELAGGEETQYF.

In this sample, this clonotype turned up many times. The chain recombines TRBV7-9 with TRBJ2-3, with D possibly being TRBD1 or TRBD2 (5 bases each). CDR3 size: 15 residues. V was cut by 5 bases and J by 2 bases, with 14 bases left in between. Germline CDR1 and CDR2: SEHNR and FQNEAQ (reference sequence). CDR3 amino acids: CASSPGTAITDTQYF. CDR3 bases: TGTGCCAGCAGCCCCGGGACGGCAATCACAGATACGCAGTATTTT.

In its sample, this clonotype was seen many times. This chain links TRBV20-1 with TRBJ2-1, with 9 bases identical to TRBD1. Trimming at V came to 6 bases and at J to 10 bases, leaving 10 bases not matched to a gene. Germline assignment: CDR1 DFQATT and CDR2 SNEGSKA (reference sequence). The CDR3 sequence is 13 residues long. CDR3 sequence (DNA): TGCAGTGCCTCGACAGGGGGGGCGAAGGAGCAGTTCTTC. Its translation is CSASTGGAKEQFF.

This clonotype was found many times. V and J are TRBV29-1 and TRBJ2-7; D possibly uses TRBD1 or TRBD2 (6 bases each). Germline CDR1 and CDR2: SQVTM and ANQGSEA. Trimming shortened V by 4 bases and J by 3 bases, and 13 bases separated the two germline ends. CDR3 length equals 13 residues. CDR3 protein: CSVVAGHIYEQYF. CDR3 sequence (DNA): TGCAGCGTTGTCGCGGGACACATCTACGAGCAGTACTTC.

This clonotype was detected many times. The chain joins TRBV12-3 or TRBV12-4 to TRBJ1-4; no clear D gene. V lost 6 bases, J lost 5 bases, and 16 bases lay in between. The CDR3 covers 15 residues. The CDR3 spells CASSQAPGFNEKLFF. CDR3 bases: TGTGCCAGCAGCCAAGCCCCAGGTTTCAATGAAAAACTGTTTTTT.

This clonotype was picked up a small number of times. V is TRBV7-2 and J is TRBJ2-1, with D possibly TRBD2 on 6 matching bases. The CDR3 is made up of 12 amino acids. Germline CDR1 reads SGHTA; CDR2 reads FQGNSA. V was pared by 4 bases and J by 13 bases, with 14 bases between. The CDR3 bases are TGTGCCAGCAGCTCGACTAGTGGAGCTCAGTTCTTC. Encoded protein: CASSSTSGAQFF.

This chain uses TRBV7-6 with TRBJ2-1; TRBD2 agrees at 11 bases. The CDR3 length is 16 residues. CDR1 and CDR2 from the germline V gene are SGHVS and FNYEAQ. Losses at the gene ends were 3 bases for V and 8 bases for J; bases not matched to a gene: 9. CDR3 region: CASSFGTSGPYDEQFF. In DNA form, the CDR3 reads TGTGCCAGCAGCTTCGGGACTAGCGGACCCTATGATGAGCAGTTCTTC.

This clonotype was seen ten or more times. The rearrangement links TRBV5-1 to TRBJ2-1; 13 bases align to TRBD2. CDR1 is SGHRS, CDR2 YFSETQ, per germline. This CDR3 comprises 17 residues. The J segment lost 7 bases and the V segment lost 1 base, leaving 8 bases of the junction unmatched. This CDR3 is CASSLTSGRASGNEQFF. CDR3 nucleotides: TGCGCCAGCAGCTTGACTAGCGGGAGGGCCTCGGGGAATGAGCAGTTCTTC. The variable domain in full, completed from reference TRBV5-1 and TRBJ2-1, reads KAGVTQTPRYLIKTRGQQVTLSCSPISGHRSVSWYQQTPGQGLQFLFEYFSETQRNKGNFPGRFSGRQFSNSRSEMNVSTLELGDSALYLCASSLTSGRASGNEQFFGPGTRLTVL.

The sample holds many counts of this clonotype. The gene calls are TRBV4-3 and TRBJ2-3, with 13 nucleotides matching TRBD2. In germline, CDR1 is LGHNA, CDR2 YSLEER. With V trimmed by 1 base and J by 1 base, 2 bases remained unmatched. This CDR3 region has 17 residues. The CDR3 nucleotides are TGCGCCAGCAGCCAAGTGGGGACTAGCGGGGGCACAGATACGCAGTATTTT. Translated: CASSQVGTSGGTDTQYF.

This clonotype was observed a handful of times. The rearrangement joins TRBV30 to TRBJ2-7, with 9 bases that match TRBD1. V gave up 1 base and J gave up 3 bases; unmatched junction bases: 4. This CDR3 has 14 residues. In germline, CDR1 is GTSNPN, CDR2 SVGIG (reference sequence). This CDR3 reads CAWSGAGQGYEQYF. The CDR3 DNA is TGTGCCTGGAGTGGTGCGGGACAGGGCTACGAGCAGTACTTC.

This rearrangement joins TRBV5-6 to TRBJ2-4, with 8 positions matching TRBD2. The V segment lost 3 bases and the J segment 5 bases; nucleotides outside the gene matches: 13. CDR1 SGHDT and CDR2 YYEEEE come from the germline V gene. The CDR3 is made up of 17 amino acids. The DNA for the CDR3 is TGTGCCAGCAGCTCAAAATGGGACACCGGGAGGGAAAACATTCAGTACTTC. Translated, it gives CASSSKWDTGRENIQYF.

This clonotype was observed a handful of times. V usage is TRBV4-2 and J usage is TRBJ1-2; 8 bases are shared with TRBD1. Germline CDR1 and CDR2: LGHNA and YNFKEQ. The CDR3 runs 15 residues. The J segment lost 4 bases and the V segment lost 0 bases, leaving 4 bases of the junction unmatched. The DNA for the CDR3 is TGTGCCAGCAGCCAAGATCGGGACAGGCTCTATGGCTACACCTTC. Its translation: CASSQDRDRLYGYTF.

The gene calls are TRBV27 and TRBJ2-3, with D perhaps matching TRBD2 (6 bases). The CDR3 consists of 13 residues. The V end was cut by 1 base, the J end by 8 bases, with 10 bases between. Germline V CDR1 and CDR2: MNHEY, SMNVEV (reference sequence). CDR3 DNA: TGTGCCAGCAGTTTATGGGAGGCGTCTACGCAGTATTTT. Residues: CASSLWEASTQYF.

This clonotype was counted ten times or more. The rearrangement joins TRBV14 to TRBJ1-2; perhaps TRBD1 as D (5 bases). Trimming shortened V by 4 bases and J by 0 bases, and 15 bases separated the two germline ends. The CDR3 length is 16 residues. Germline V lookup: CDR1 SGHDN, CDR2 FVKESK. CDR3 coding DNA: TGTGCCAGCAGCCCGCCTAAGAGGGGCCCTAACTATGGCTACACCTTC. Translating gives CASSPPKRGPNYGYTF. Using reference TRBV14 and TRBJ1-2 for the parts outside the CDR3, the full variable domain is EAGVTQFPSHSVIEKGQTVTLRCDPISGHDNLYWYRRVMGKEIKFLLHFVKESKQDESGMPNNRFLAERTGGTYSTLKVQPAELEDSGVYFCASSPPKRGPNYGYTFGSGTRLTVV.

There are many counts of this clonotype. The chain employs TRBV9 and TRBJ1-4; TRBD1 is a possible D gene (5 bases). From germline, CDR1 is SGDLS and CDR2 YYNGEE. V shed 4 bases and J shed 7 bases, with 17 bases lying between them. The CDR3 contains 15 residues. The CDR3 sequence: CASSSTDEGSEKLFF. Here the CDR3 DNA reads TGTGCCAGCAGCTCAACGGACGAGGGGAGTGAAAAACTGTTTTTT.

Only a few counts were recorded for this clonotype. The chain has TRBV20-1 and TRBJ2-7, with 11 bases that match TRBD2. V shed 3 bases, J shed 0 bases, and the junction held 10 bases outside the gene matches. Germline-derived CDR1 and CDR2 are DFQATT and SNEGSKA (reference sequence). The CDR3 has 17 residues. CDR3 protein: CSARPASGGPNSYEQYF. CDR3 DNA: TGCAGTGCTAGGCCGGCTAGCGGGGGGCCCAACTCCTACGAGCAGTACTTC.

This clonotype was counted a few times. V usage is TRBV4-3 and J usage is TRBJ1-1, with D perhaps TRBD1 (6 bases). Germline-derived CDR1 and CDR2 are LGHNA and YSLEER. V dropped 3 bases and J dropped 8 bases, with 22 bases sitting between them. CDR3 length: 16 residues. For the CDR3, the DNA is TGCGCCAGCAGCCATGGGTTCACGGGGGGCTACTTCGAAGCTTTCTTT. Residues: CASSHGFTGGYFEAFF.

This clonotype showed up just a few times. V gene TRBV7-2 combines with J gene TRBJ1-2, with 9 bases fitting TRBD1. The CDR3 length is 15 residues. Per germline, CDR1 SGHTA and CDR2 FQGNSA. V trimming: 4 bases; J trimming: 7 bases; junction bases outside the gene matches: 10. The CDR3 DNA is TGTGCCAGCAGCTCACAACCCGGGACAGGGTTTGGCTACACCTTC. Protein sequence: CASSSQPGTGFGYTF.

The sample holds many counts of this clonotype. The CDR3 here is CASSSNSGTGLGEAFF. CDR3 in DNA: TGTGCCAGCAGCTCTAACTCGGGGACAGGGCTGGGTGAAGCTTTCTTT. V gene TRBV5-6 combines with J gene TRBJ1-1, with TRBD1 matching over 9 bases. The CDR3 sequence is 16 residues long. V trimming: 3 bases; J trimming: 7 bases; junction bases outside the gene matches: 13. The V gene's germline CDR1 is SGHDT and CDR2 YYEEEE.

In its sample, this clonotype was seen a few times. The gene calls are TRBV24-1 and TRBJ2-1, with no clear D. The CDR3 sequence is 13 residues long. The V gene's germline CDR1 is KGHDR and CDR2 SFDVKD. The V and J ends lost 6 bases and 0 bases respectively, with 5 bases between them. The CDR3 DNA reads as TGTGCCACCAGTAAGGGCTCCTACAATGAGCAGTTCTTC. This translates into CATSKGSYNEQFF.

Written as DNA, the CDR3 is TGTGCCACCAGTGAGACAGGGAATACTATGAACACTGAAGCTTTCTTT. Protein sequence: CATSETGNTMNTEAFF. The gene calls are TRBV24-1 and TRBJ1-1, with 7 bases identical to TRBD1. Germline V gene sequence: CDR1 KGHDR, CDR2 SFDVKD. The J segment lost 0 bases and the V segment lost 4 bases, leaving 7 bases of the junction unmatched. The CDR3 covers 16 residues.

In its sample, this clonotype was seen many times. The chain is built from TRBV5-5 and TRBJ2-1; 9 nucleotides agree with TRBD2. The germline gives CDR1 SGHKS, CDR2 YYEKEE (reference sequence). This CDR3 region has 16 residues. After removal of 1 base from V and 7 bases from J, the junction contained 9 bases not matched to a gene. In DNA form, the CDR3 reads TGTGCCAGCAGCTTGCGAGTAGCGGGAGTGGGGAATGAGCAGTTCTTC. It codes for CASSLRVAGVGNEQFF.

For this clonotype: Just one base apart from a much larger clone, this may be a read error. The chain combines TRBV6-5 with TRBJ1-1; D may be TRBD1 (5 bases). V lost 2 bases, J lost 6 bases, and 16 bases lay in between. From germline, CDR1 is MNHEY and CDR2 SVGAGI. The CDR3 is made up of 15 amino acids. The CDR3 loop reads CASSYNPGRSAEAFF. The CDR3 region has the DNA TGTGCCAGCAGTTACAATCCAGGGAGGAGCGCTGAAGCTTTCTTT.

Many counts were recorded for this clonotype. This sequence joins TRBV5-1 and TRBJ2-3; unclear D gene. V dropped 6 bases and J dropped 0 bases, with 17 bases sitting between them. This CDR3 contains 16 residues. From germline, CDR1 is SGHRS and CDR2 YFSETQ. CDR3 nucleotide sequence: TGCGCCAGCACCTTCTTTGGTGCTTCGAGCACAGATACGCAGTATTTT. Translated, it gives CASTFFGASSTDTQYF.

This clonotype was seen repeatedly, ten times or more. V is TRBV20-1 and J is TRBJ2-5; 7 positions match TRBD1. Germline trimming cut 5 bases from V and 1 base from J; bases unmatched to any gene: 7. The CDR3 loop spans 14 amino acids. CDR1 DFQATT and CDR2 SNEGSKA come from the germline V gene (reference sequence). The CDR3 reads CSAPKQGTQETQYF. The CDR3 DNA reads TGCAGTGCTCCTAAACAGGGGACCCAAGAGACCCAGTACTTC.